This TCR beta chain was recorded in a study of PD-1 and CTLA-4 blockade in melanoma. The assay was immunoSEQ multiplex PCR, and TCRdb's table has in-frame clones only and misses some. This sample has roughly 30,000 clones, with about 87% found just once. The CDR3 runs to 13 residues. V shed 8 bases and J shed 7 bases, with 18 bases lying between them. CDR1 and CDR2 from the germline V gene are MDHEN and SYDVKM. This clonotype originated in a human donor with melanoma. J is TRBJ2-7 and V is TRBV28; D gene unclear. The sequences come from CD8+ T cells from peripheral blood, collected from a patient given anti-PD-1 treatment. The CDR3 nucleotides are TGTGCCAGCGGCCCCGGCTTAGGTTGGGAGCAGTACTTC. This encodes CASGPGLGWEQYF. Variable domain in full (rest from reference TRBV28 and TRBJ2-7): DVKVTQSSRYLVKRTGEKVFLECVQDMDHENMFWYRQDPGLGLRLIYFSYDVKMKEKGDIPEGYSVSREKKERFSLILESASTNQTSMYLCASGPGLGWEQYFGPGTRLTVT.